The T cell receptor beta chain under discussion was sequenced for a study of cytomegalovirus exposure and HLA in healthy donors (dated by TCRdb to about 2017). Study-level background: According to an earlier analysis of 587 of the donors, some 170 million T cells yielded over 90 million unique TCR beta sequences and about 300 Gb of sequence data. Roughly 300 gigabases of sequencing data and roughly 80 million unique TCR sequences made up an early release that covered about 640 HLA-typed donors. Of the 300 to 400 genotyped donors, roughly 85% fell in the genetic ancestry cluster associated with self-reported Caucasian donors. The study aimed to test whether cataloging public T cell receptors could reveal signatures of past pathogen exposure. The T cell repertoires of 700 or so subjects were profiled by immunosequencing and related to cytomegalovirus serostatus. Along with the approximately 670-subject first cohort, a separate validation cohort of roughly 110 different subjects was used. To predict cytomegalovirus infection status, the study brought together high-throughput TCR immunosequencing, statistical association of individual TCRs with disease status, and machine learning. A later analysis re-examined previously published TCR beta repertoires from roughly 650 donors and added high-resolution HLA genotyping to investigate patterns of TCR occurrence. Rather than using new phenotypic data, the later analysis identified candidate immune exposures from TCR beta sequences and from how often those sequences occurred across donors. In an earlier analysis of more than 550 of the donors, high-throughput TCR beta sequencing was used to judge whether each TCR beta V gene segment behaved as functional or pseudogenic. Donor age, sex, ethnicity and CMV serostatus were compiled alongside the repertoire data. Genome-wide SNP genotypes for about 65% of the roughly 670 donors were used in a later genetic analysis, which treated that subset as a discovery cohort. Every discovery cohort repertoire had been produced on one sequencing platform. Class I and class II HLA loci were covered by the typing at four-digit resolution. Typing coverage differed by locus: A, B, C, DRB1 and DQB1 were typed in about 620-640 donors, DQA1 in 522, DPA1 in nearly 610, and DPB1 in just under 490. A few DR-DQ haplotypes were treated as single units for association and clustering because of strong linkage in the cohort. Among several hundred genotyped donors of the cohort, an average of roughly 230,000 unique TCR beta nucleotide sequences was sequenced per donor, of which 15% to 20% were non-productive.

The library was prepared using the immunoSEQ multiplex PCR assay. A mixture of 60 forward primers for TCR Vbeta segments and 13 reverse primers for TCR Jbeta segments was used in the multiplex PCR. The CDR3 region of rearranged TCR beta genes was amplified from genomic DNA by a multiplex PCR assay. Amplified TCR beta libraries were sequenced as 87-base-pair reads on the Illumina HiSeq System. As for the original processing: A later analysis counted some 74 million unique TCR beta chains across the 666 repertoires, and 10 million to 12 million of these chains were shared by at least two donors. Raw reads were error-corrected and collapsed into unique sequences by a nearest-neighbor algorithm in which closely related sequences were merged to remove PCR and sequencing errors. V, D and J gene segments were assigned by aligning CDR3 sequences to IMGT reference sequences. Each retained sequence needed at least a six-nucleotide match to both a V gene segment and a J gene segment. Rearrangements were called productive when the CDR3 lacked stop codons and stayed in frame with V and J; all others were non-productive. CDR3 was defined according to IMGT convention as the region running from the second conserved V-encoded cysteine to the conserved J-encoded phenylalanine. In an earlier analysis of more than 550 of the donors, sequences lacking an unambiguous match to a single V gene segment were excluded. An earlier analysis of a few hundred of the donors called V segments functional above 56.7% productive rearrangements and segregating when the between-donor standard deviation exceeded 5%. A statistical classification framework was developed to diagnose cytomegalovirus status using the catalog of TCR beta chain sequences. In a later analysis, V and J genes were assigned by comparing TCR nucleotide sequences against IMGT/GENE-DB human TR gene sequences. The TCRdist pipeline was used in a later analysis to assign CDR3 sequences and most-parsimonious VDJ recombination scenarios. In a later analysis, every TCR beta chain was defined by the combination of its CDR3 amino acid sequence and its V-gene family, and reads without a unique V-gene family were dropped. In a later analysis, around 650 highly shared, low-generation-probability nucleotide sequences were removed to address suspected cross-contamination and a sequencing artifact. In a later analysis, a clonal expansion index was calculated for each public chain from normalized within-repertoire ranks of inferred template counts. A later analysis computed generation probabilities with a VDJ recombination model fitted to out-of-frame rearrangements, and checked the results against IGoR. In a later analysis, TCR-TCR, TCR-HLA and TCR-CMV co-occurrence was scored with hypergeometric tests, and a repertoire-size bias correction was applied to TCR pairs. To estimate false discovery rates, a later analysis permuted the HLA or CMV assignments 20 times. In a later analysis, co-occurring TCRs were grouped using DBSCAN, and TCRdist sequence similarity was added for clustering within HLA-allele-positive subsets. Co-occurrence clustering excluded repertoires with fewer than 30,000 or more than 120,000 public chains, plus five with anomalous nucleotide sharing. This immuneACCESS table, as held by TCRdb, lists in-frame sequences with V and J called but not all clones. Of the missing ones, under half trace to an unresolved V gene in checked studies; the others have no known cause. The V and J calls and the clone size are those of that table, but D and trimming were determined from the DNA. The sample data list roughly 190,000 clones, and 80% to 85% of these were observed just once. Jointly, the top ten make up about 1.1% of the sample.

The cohort comprised some 730 healthy bone marrow donors. Cohort members were all nominally healthy when sampled, although unrecorded immune exposures were likely present. The donor was CMV seronegative and belonged to the group of 352 seronegative cohort members. Each donor provided a peripheral blood sample, and peripheral blood mononuclear cells were used for TCR beta sequencing. The Qiagen DNeasy Blood Extraction Kit was used to extract genomic DNA from the blood cell samples. In the case of this clone: Its antigen specificity is not known. The sample holds no much larger clone one base away, and base qualities are not on file.

Broader findings and caveats from the paper: The only immune exposure information available for the cohort was CMV serostatus. In a later analysis, the rate of TCR association differed among HLA loci, with DRB1 alleles having the most associated TCRs and HLA-C alleles having the fewest. The earlier analysis of approximately 560 of the donors excluded roughly 17 rarely observed V segments, including chromosome 9 orphons, because counts were too low. A further reported finding was that TCR beta sequences accurately predicted the HLA-A and HLA-B alleles for most subjects in the first cohort. According to a later analysis, most CMV-associated TCR beta chains appeared to be HLA-restricted, and the HLA associations seemed to be driven largely by CMV exposure. Strong co-occurrence of HLA alleles, especially DR and DQ, made assigning TCR associations to individual alleles difficult. The sequencing pipeline was judged likely to have produced a cluster of highly shared sequence variants as a technical artifact. Presence/absence analyses assumed roughly uniform sequencing depth across donors, an assumption that may not hold. The study listed 150 to 200 TCR beta chains as associated with cytomegalovirus. Compared with equally common non-associated chains, HLA-associated TCR beta chains in a later analysis were more clonally expanded and had lower generation probabilities. Three of the identified cytomegalovirus-associated TCR beta chains were confirmed in vitro to be specific for cytomegalovirus antigens. A later analysis associated about 18,000 TCR beta sequences with specific HLA alleles at a false discovery rate of 0.05. In both the original and validation cohorts, the classifier was reported to diagnose cytomegalovirus status with high specificity and sensitivity. Most TCR sequences were observed very rarely across donors, whereas some public TCRs were present in many individuals. Because HLA typing was unavailable for some donors at each locus, only the typed subset was used in association tests. In a later genetic analysis, a missense DCLRE1C variant was associated with V-gene and J-gene trimming of TCR beta chains, and the association was replicated in an independent cohort. A later genetic analysis reported fewer N-insertions in productive TCRs among donors in an Asian-associated ancestry cluster than the roughly 690-donor mean. The authors suggested that the approach could potentially be extended to other disease states and immunological phenotypes. Several of the top co-occurrence clusters appeared to be linked to parvovirus B19, influenza, CMV and Epstein-Barr virus, according to a later analysis. Linkage disequilibrium might explain the correlated functional status among segregating V segments, but an unknown experimental factor could not be ruled out. Only TCR beta chains were sequenced in this cohort, and the absence of alpha or paired-chain data limited detectable features. In an earlier analysis of 587 of the donors, most TCR beta V segments appeared in productive rearrangements about 87% or about 30% of the time, broadly matching IMGT annotations.

The sequence was obtained from a woman aged 40 to 49 in good health and CMV-seronegative. The sample consisted of PBMCs.

CDR3 protein: CASRGEGEAFF. The nucleotides read TGTGCCAGCAGGGGGGAGGGCGAAGCTTTCTTT. The chain couples TRBV6-5 to TRBJ1-1; the D gene is possibly TRBD1, with 5 bases matching. CDR1 and CDR2, per the germline V gene, are MNHEY and SVGAGI. At the junction V is shortened by 6 bases and J by 8 bases, with 10 bases in between. Spanning cysteine to phenylalanine, the CDR3 consists of 11 amino acids. The DNA shown is the 33-base CDR3, in frame from base 1.